A selection of T cell receptor beta chains follows, all from one sample in a study of T-cell memory formation after mild COVID-19. TCRdb re-analysed the 5' RACE reads in MiXCR, keeping a single row per CDR3 protein. The table lists roughly 600,000 distinct CDR3 sequences, 15% to 20% of them singletons, with more than 10% in the top ten. Sequencing used PBMCs or a T cell subset sorted from them (not recorded which). The source of these receptors is an adult woman who had mild COVID-19 (a few samples of this study predate the infection). Cell type and time point are not known. Each CDR3 is given with its conserved first and last residue. The order of the fields is V gene, clone size, J gene, D gene, CDR3 DNA, CDR3 protein. A D gene is named only where the DNA matches it firmly. Clone size is stated in some rows and not others, as once, few, many or a class when expanded.

TRBV20-1	-	TRBJ2-5	-	TGCAGTGCCGTCTCCGGAGTCCAAGAGACCCAGTACTTC	CSAVSGVQETQYF
TRBV5-5	-	TRBJ2-2	-	TGTGCCAGCACCCGGGGGGCGGACACCGGGGAGCTGTTTTTT	CASTRGADTGELFF
TRBV6-1	-	TRBJ1-3	-	-	CASSTSSGNTIYF
TRBV4-2	few	TRBJ2-5	-	TGTGCCAGCAGCCAAGATTGGGGCGGAGTACAAGAGACCCAGTACTTC	CASSQDWGGVQETQYF
TRBV12-3/TRBV12-4	few	TRBJ1-2	-	TGTGCCAGCAGACCCGCAGGGAAGAGCTATGGCTACACCTTC	CASRPAGKSYGYTF
TRBV24-1	few	TRBJ2-2	TRBD1	TGTGCCACCAGTGATCCCCCTGGGACAGACACGAACACCGGGGAGCTGTTTTTT	CATSDPPGTDTNTGELFF
TRBV4-3	many	TRBJ1-1	-	TGCGCCAGCAGCCAAGATAGGGGCGAGAACACTGAAGCTTTCTTT	CASSQDRGENTEAFF
TRBV10-3	few	TRBJ2-7	-	TGTGCCATCAGTGGGGGCTTCGGGCAAAACTACGAGCAGTACTTC	CAISGGFGQNYEQYF
TRBV7-2	-	TRBJ2-3	-	TGTGCCAGCAGCTTAGCGGAAACGAGCACAGATACGCAGTATTTT	CASSLAETSTDTQYF
TRBV12-3/TRBV12-4	few	TRBJ1-2	-	TGTGCCAGCAGTTTACTAACAGGAGCTAACTATGGCTACACCTTC	CASSLLTGANYGYTF
TRBV6-1	-	TRBJ1-1	-	TGTGCCAGCAGTCTAGACACCTACACTGAAGCTTTCTTT	CASSLDTYTEAFF
TRBV7-2	-	TRBJ2-7	TRBD1	TGTGCCAGCGGACAGGACTACGAGCAGTACTTC	CASGQDYEQYF
TRBV14	-	TRBJ1-3	TRBD1	TGTGCCAGCACCTCAACAGGGGGAAGCACCATATATTTT	CASTSTGGSTIYF
TRBV6-2/TRBV6-3	-	TRBJ2-5	-	TGTGCCAGCAGGCCATGGACGGGAAACCAAGAGACCCAGTACTTC	CASRPWTGNQETQYF
TRBV11-1	few	TRBJ2-5	-	TGTGCCAGCAGCCGCAGGGGCCTTCGAGAGACCCAGTACTTC	CASSRRGLRETQYF
TRBV5-1	few	TRBJ2-3	TRBD2	TGCGCCAGCAGCTTGGAGCCTCCGGGAGGTGGCACAGATACGCAGTATTTT	CASSLEPPGGGTDTQYF
TRBV12-3/TRBV12-4	-	TRBJ2-4	-	TGTGCCAGCAGCGGTGCTACAGATGCGACAGCCAAAAACATTCAGTACTTC	CASSGATDATAKNIQYF
TRBV29-1	-	TRBJ2-7	-	TGCAGCGTTGTAGAGGGGAGTAGCTCCTACGAGCAGTACTTC	CSVVEGSSSYEQYF
TRBV6-5	-	TRBJ2-1	-	TGTGCCAGCAGTTACTCGGGGATAGGAGCCTACAATGAGCAGTTCTTC	CASSYSGIGAYNEQFF
TRBV24-1	many	TRBJ1-5	TRBD1	TGTGCCACCAGTGCCGGGACAGGGGTTCAGCCCCAGCATTTT	CATSAGTGVQPQHF
TRBV7-3	-	TRBJ2-3	-	TGTGCCAGCAGCTTGGTCTACACAGATACGCAGTATTTT	CASSLVYTDTQYF
TRBV24-1	-	TRBJ2-1	-	TGTGCCACCAGTGATCTGGGGTGGGATGAGCAGTTCTTC	CATSDLGWDEQFF
TRBV3-1	few	TRBJ2-1	TRBD2	TGTGCCAGCAGCCAAGAGGGGGGACTAGCGGGTTACAATGAGCAGTTCTTC	CASSQEGGLAGYNEQFF
TRBV18	-	TRBJ2-7	-	TGTGCCAGCTCTCCACTGGACTACGCCTACGAGCAGTACTTC	CASSPLDYAYEQYF
TRBV20-1	few	TRBJ2-7	TRBD2	TGCAGTGCGAAGGACGTACTAGCGGGAGTAGAGAGCGAGCAGTACTTC	CSAKDVLAGVESEQYF
TRBV6-5	few	TRBJ2-2	-	TGTGCCAGCAGTTATACACAAGACGTTTCCGGGGAGCTGTTTTTT	CASSYTQDVSGELFF
TRBV7-2	-	TRBJ1-1	-	TGTGCCAGCAGCTTAGGGGGCCAAGCTTTCTTT	CASSLGGQAFF
TRBV27	-	TRBJ1-2	TRBD1	TGTGCCAGCAGTTGGACAGGGAACTATGGCTACACCTTC	CASSWTGNYGYTF
TRBV9	few	TRBJ2-7	TRBD1	TGTGCCAGCAGCGTAACCACAGGGGGCTACCTCTACGAGCAGTACTTC	CASSVTTGGYLYEQYF
TRBV5-5	-	TRBJ2-3	-	TGTGCCAGCAGCCTCAGGACAGCCTCAACTAGCACAGATACGCAGTATTTT	CASSLRTASTSTDTQYF
TRBV7-6	-	TRBJ1-2	-	TGTGCCAGCAGCTCAGAATCCTGGACAGCCGGCTACACCTTC	CASSSESWTAGYTF
TRBV5-1	few	TRBJ2-1	TRBD2	TGCGCCAGCCGGGAGGCGAATGAGCAGTTCTTC	CASREANEQFF
TRBV12-3/TRBV12-4	few	TRBJ1-1	-	TGTGCCAGCACCCGAGGACATGGAGGGAACACTGAAGCTTTCTTT	CASTRGHGGNTEAFF
TRBV7-8	many	TRBJ1-6	-	TGTGCCAGCAGCCCCAGGGGTGGGGATTCACCCCTCCACTTT	CASSPRGGDSPLHF
TRBV5-4	many	TRBJ2-7	TRBD2	TGTGCCAGCAGCACGGGGGGCGAGCAGTACTTC	CASSTGGEQYF
TRBV29-1	-	TRBJ2-2	TRBD1	TGCAGCGTCGGCCGGACAGGGGTCGACACCGGGGAGCTGTTTTTT	CSVGRTGVDTGELFF